This T cell receptor (beta chain) derives from a study of identifying expanded T cells in peripheral blood. This clone appeared once. Trimming left V 5 bases short and J 4 bases short, with 15 bases between. CDR3 length: 14 amino acids. Germline CDR1 and CDR2: SGHDT and YYEEEE. Libraries were prepared by immunoSEQ multiplex PCR; TCRdb keeps only in-frame clonotypes and omits some of them. The sample yields 75,000 to 95,000 clones, approximately 85% seen once. This clonotype originated in a person aged 18 to 70 in good health. Sequenced sample: blood. The genes are TRBV5-6 and TRBJ2-5, with D perhaps TRBD2 (5 bases). CDR3 in amino acids: CASRLRRAGETQYF. CDR3 DNA sequence: TGTGCCAGCAGACTGAGGCGGGCGGGAGAGACCCAGTACTTC.